Listed here are 3 T cell receptor beta chains from one sample, sequenced in a study of blood T cell repertoires in COVID-19. This table comes from immunoSEQ multiplex PCR, and its TCRdb copy is limited to in-frame clones, with some not included. The table records hundreds of thousands of clones, 70% to 90% of them present only once. The sample consisted of PBMCs or T cells enriched from blood (not recorded which). The receptors derive from a woman aged 40 to 50 who had recovered from COVID-19.

V gene TRBV9 combines with J gene TRBJ1-1; no definite D call. Germline V gene sequence: CDR1 SGDLS, CDR2 YYNGEE. The CDR3 has 12 residues. V was trimmed by 3 bases and J by 5 bases, leaving 8 bases between them. The CDR3 spells CASSAGWTEAFF. As DNA, the CDR3 is TGTGCCAGCAGCGCCGGGTGGACTGAAGCTTTCTTT.

The chain has TRBV7-9 and TRBJ2-7, with TRBD1 identical over 7 bases. CDR1 and CDR2 from the germline V gene are SEHNR and FQNEAQ (reference sequence). CDR3 length equals 16 residues. Trimming took 1 base from V and 3 from J; bases not matched to a gene: 9. The CDR3 coding sequence is TGTGCCAGCAGCTTAGTTGGAAGGACAGGCAACTACGAGCAGTACTTC. Translated, it gives CASSLVGRTGNYEQYF.

This chain uses TRBV28 with TRBJ2-2; D possibly corresponds to TRBD1 (5 bases). The CDR3 totals 15 residues. Germline V gene data show CDR1 as MDHEN and CDR2 as SYDVKM. Trimming cost V 2 bases and J 5 bases, with 12 bases left between them. For the CDR3, the DNA is TGTGCCAGCAGTTTAACCAGGGTGGGAACCGGGGAGCTGTTTTTT. It yields the protein CASSLTRVGTGELFF.